This entry describes one T cell receptor (beta chain). Its antigen is currently unknown. CDR1 is MDHEN and CDR2 is SYDVKM in the germline V gene. The CDR3 sequence is 18 residues long. With V trimmed by 4 bases and J by 4 bases, 15 bases remained unmatched. The sample comes from a study of human T cells and chemical hapten exposure. TCRdb ran MiXCR on the RACE reads and lists one entry per CDR3 protein. The sample holds about 190,000 distinct CDR3 sequences, around 23% seen once. Overall study findings and caveats: Significantly greater numbers of large CDR3 similarity clusters came from expanded TCRs than from controls.

Described time point: patch test 3, about 24 weeks after DPC sensitization. Regarding treatment: therapeutic diphenylcyclopropenone sensitization with weekly scalp DPC. Blood was collected ahead of every patch test applied. Unfractionated whole blood served as the source for total RNA extraction. This material consisted of whole blood, taken in connection with sensitization to the hapten diphenylcyclopropenone (DPC). The sequence was obtained from a woman aged 40-49 years with alopecia areata. Some clones in this sample may be carry-over from other donors' samples. The V call is TRBV28, the J call TRBJ2-7, with 11 bases aligning to TRBD2. DNA for the CDR3: TGTGCCAGCAGTTCGGAACGACTAGCGGGACCCCGCTCGTACGAGCAGTACTTC. This translates into CASSSERLAGPRSYEQYF.